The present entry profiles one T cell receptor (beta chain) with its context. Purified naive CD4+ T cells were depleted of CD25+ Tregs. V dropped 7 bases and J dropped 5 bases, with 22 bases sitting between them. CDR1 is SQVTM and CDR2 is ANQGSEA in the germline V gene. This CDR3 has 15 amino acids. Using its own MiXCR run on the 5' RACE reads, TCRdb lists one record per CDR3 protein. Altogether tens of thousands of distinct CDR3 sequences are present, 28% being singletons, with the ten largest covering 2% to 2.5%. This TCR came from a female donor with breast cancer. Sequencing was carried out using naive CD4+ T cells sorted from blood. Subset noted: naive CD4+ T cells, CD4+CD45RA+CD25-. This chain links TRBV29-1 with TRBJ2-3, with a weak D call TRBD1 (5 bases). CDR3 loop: CSAKRSDGQRDTQYF. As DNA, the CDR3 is TGCAGCGCCAAACGCTCGGACGGACAACGAGATACGCAGTATTTT.